This TCR beta chain was identified during a study of naive and memory T cell subsets. In this sample, this clonotype turned up a few times. An equimolar mix of two oligonucleotides served as the beta constant-region primer for TRBC1 and TRBC2. Four rounds of PCR amplified the ligated cDNA using nested alpha and beta constant-region primers plus SP2. A 12-nucleotide UMI and the SP2 primer were added to the cDNA 3' end by oligonucleotide ligation. MiXCR was run by TCRdb on the UMI-ligation and nested PCR reads, yielding one entry per CDR3 protein. The sample shows roughly 130,000 distinct CDR3 sequences, roughly 32% of them seen only once. With V trimmed by 1 base and J by 6 bases, 12 bases remained unmatched. Germline V gene data show CDR1 as SGHTA and CDR2 as FQGNSA. The CDR3 runs to 20 residues.

The chain joins TRBV7-2 to TRBJ2-2; 15 bases map to TRBD2. The sample was central memory CD4+ T cells from blood. The clonotype was recovered from a human donor in good health. CDR3 nucleotide sequence: TGTGCCAGCAGCTTAGGAAGCCCGGGACTAGCGGGAGGACGGGCCGGGGAGCTGTTTTTT. It encodes CASSLGSPGLAGGRAGELFF.